These T cell receptor beta chains were read from a single sample in a study of spatial heterogeneity in lung cancer. From the 5' RACE reads, TCRdb called clonotypes with MiXCR, one entry per CDR3 protein. The profile shows around 9,800 distinct CDR3 sequences, around 6% of them singletons. The sequencing used PBMCs, collected at surgery. Receptors were obtained from a male donor with early-stage non-small cell lung cancer. CDR3s include the opening cysteine and the closing phenylalanine or tryptophan. The order of the fields is J gene, clone size, D gene, V gene, CDR3 DNA, CDR3 protein. D genes are given only for firm matches. Expanded clones get a size class; other rows say once, few or many, or leave the size out.

>TRBJ2-7|medium-sized|.|TRBV20-1
TGCAGTGCTCTCCAGGACAGTAAGCACGAGCAGTACTTC
CSALQDSKHEQYF
>TRBJ2-7|.|TRBD2|TRBV7-9
TGTGCCAGCAAGGAACTAGCGGGAGCCTCGGGGCAGTACTTC
CASKELAGASGQYF
>TRBJ2-3|few|.|TRBV6-4
TGTGCCAGCAGTGACGGGGGGACCAGCACAGATACGCAGTATTTT
CASSDGGTSTDTQYF
>TRBJ2-6|.|.|TRBV7-9
TGTGCCAGCAGCTTACTCCGGAGGGGGTTACTCTCTGGGGCCAACGTCCTGACTTTC
CASSLLRRGLLSGANVLTF
>TRBJ2-1|many|.|TRBV2
TGTGCCAGCACGGGCGGGCTCCATGAGCAGTTCTTC
CASTGGLHEQFF
>TRBJ2-1|many|TRBD2|TRBV5-5
TGTGCCAGCAGCTTGAACCTAGCGGGAATGGATGAGCAGTTCTTC
CASSLNLAGMDEQFF
>TRBJ2-5|many|.|TRBV9
TGTGCCAGCAGCGTATCAGGGTCGGGGAAAGAGACCCAGTACTTC
CASSVSGSGKETQYF
>TRBJ2-3|medium-sized|TRBD2|TRBV7-6
TGTGCCAGCAGCTTAGACGTCCTAGCGGGAGCAGATACGCAGTATTTT
CASSLDVLAGADTQYF
>TRBJ2-1|many|TRBD2|TRBV20-1
TGCAGTGCTAGAGATCATTTAGCGGGGAGCTCCTACAATGAGCAGTTCTTC
CSARDHLAGSSYNEQFF
>TRBJ2-2|many|TRBD1|TRBV5-4
TGTGCCAGCAGCTTGGCAGGGGACAGACACACCGGGGAGCTGTTTTTT
CASSLAGDRHTGELFF
>TRBJ2-1|medium-sized|TRBD2|TRBV29-1
TGCAGCGTTGACACTAGCGGGGTGCACAATGAGCAGTTCTTC
CSVDTSGVHNEQFF
>TRBJ2-5|many|.|TRBV23-1
TGCGCCAGCAGTCAATCGAGACTTCCCAAAGAGACCCAGTACTTC
CASSQSRLPKETQYF
>TRBJ2-2|many|.|TRBV29-1
TGCAGCGTTCTGGGAATCCGAACCACCGGGGAGCTGTTTTTT
CSVLGIRTTGELFF
>TRBJ2-7|many|TRBD2|TRBV27
TGTGCCAGCAGTTTTAGTCCTGTTAGCGGGAGAGTACCCGAGCAGTACTTC
CASSFSPVSGRVPEQYF
>TRBJ1-3|.|TRBD1|TRBV10-2
TGCGCCAGCAGCCGAGGACAGGGGGCATCTGGAAACACCATATATTTT
CASSRGQGASGNTIYF
>TRBJ2-5|many|.|TRBV11-2
TGTGCCAGCAGCTTAGATTACAGCGCCCTAGGGGCCCAGTACTTC
CASSLDYSALGAQYF
>TRBJ1-5|many|.|TRBV30
TGTGCCTGGAGTGGAGGAGGTAATCAGCCCCAGCATTTT
CAWSGGGNQPQHF
>TRBJ2-7|many|.|TRBV5-5
TGTGCCAGCAGCTTGACAGGGACTACCTACGAGCAGTACTTC
CASSLTGTTYEQYF
>TRBJ1-5|.|.|TRBV27
TGTGCCAGCAGTCCCGCCCAGGGACGTGGTAGCAATCAGCCCCAGCATTTT
CASSPAQGRGSNQPQHF
>TRBJ1-6|few|TRBD1|TRBV20-1
TGCAGTGCTAGAACGGGACAGAATAATTCACCCCTCCACTTT
CSARTGQNNSPLHF
>TRBJ2-7|many|.|TRBV28
TGTGCCAGCAGTACCGCATACTACGAGCAGTACTTC
CASSTAYYEQYF
>TRBJ2-5|medium-sized|.|TRBV5-1
TGCGCCAGCAGCGGACCGACCGGACAAGAGACCCAGTACTTC
CASSGPTGQETQYF
>TRBJ2-3|many|TRBD1|TRBV7-2
TGTGCCAGCAGAAGGGACAGAGGGGCAGATACGCAGTATTTT
CASRRDRGADTQYF
>TRBJ2-7|many|TRBD2|TRBV5-4
TGTGCCAGCAGCTTGAACCTTAGAGGGACTAAGAACGAGCAGTACTTC
CASSLNLRGTKNEQYF
>TRBJ1-1|few|.|TRBV28
TGTGCCAGCCATAGGAAAAAGTTCTGGGACACTGAAGCTTTCTTT
CASHRKKFWDTEAFF
>TRBJ2-1|many|.|TRBV19
TGTGCCAGTAGTCCAACAGACAGCAGCTCCTACAATGAGCAGTTCTTC
CASSPTDSSSYNEQFF
>TRBJ2-7|few|TRBD1|TRBV5-4
TGTGCCAGCAGCTGGCCGGGACAGGGGGCCTACGAGCAGTACTTC
CASSWPGQGAYEQYF
>TRBJ2-7|.|TRBD1|TRBV7-8
TGTGCCAGCAGCACCGGGACAGCGTGGGGTTCCGAGCAGTACTTC
CASSTGTAWGSEQYF
>TRBJ2-4|many|.|TRBV5-1
TGCGCCAGCAGCTTGGTATTCGGGATAGCCAAAAACATTCAGTACTTC
CASSLVFGIAKNIQYF
>TRBJ1-3|.|.|TRBV7-2
TGTGCCAGCAGCTTAGCTCAAGGGGGCTCTGGAAACACCATATATTTT
CASSLAQGGSGNTIYF
>TRBJ2-2|.|TRBD1|TRBV3-1
TGTGCCAGCAGCCAAGGGACAGGGGAGGCCGGGGAGCTGTTTTTT
CASSQGTGEAGELFF
>TRBJ2-7|medium-sized|.|TRBV3-1
TGTGCCAGCAGCCAAGAGCACGGGCAGGGATACTACGAGCAGTACTTC
CASSQEHGQGYYEQYF
>TRBJ2-7|few|.|TRBV20-1
TGCAGTGCTAGAGACAGGGCCCTCGGGCAGTACTTC
CSARDRALGQYF
>TRBJ2-2|many|TRBD1|TRBV6-5
TGTGCCAGCAGATCTCGACAGGGTTGGACCGGGGAGCTGTTTTTT
CASRSRQGWTGELFF
>TRBJ2-1|many|.|TRBV5-1
TGCGCCAGCAGCCGGCAGGGTCAAGACAATGAGCAGTTCTTC
CASSRQGQDNEQFF
>TRBJ2-5|many|TRBD2|TRBV28
TGTGCCAGCCATGAAACTAGCGGGAGAAAGACCCAGTACTTC
CASHETSGRKTQYF
>TRBJ2-2|many|TRBD2|TRBV5-1
TGCGCCAGCAGCTTGGTCGCTAGCGGGAAGGTCACCGGGGAGCTGTTTTTT
CASSLVASGKVTGELFF
>TRBJ2-5|.|.|TRBV4-3
TGCGCCAGCAGTCAGGGGGCGGGGGGTGTGCAAGAGACCCAGTACTTC
CASSQGAGGVQETQYF
>TRBJ1-2|few|.|TRBV12-3/TRBV12-4
TGTGCCAGCAGTTATACGAGTGGCTATGGCTACACCTTC
CASSYTSGYGYTF
>TRBJ2-3|hyperexpanded|.|TRBV7-8
TGTGCCAGCAGCTTAGGTACAGATACGCAGTATTTT
CASSLGTDTQYF
>TRBJ1-1|many|.|TRBV5-1
TGCGCCAGCAGGGTGGCAGGGGCGAACACTGAAGCTTTCTTT
CASRVAGANTEAFF
>TRBJ2-4|many|.|TRBV7-9
TGTGCCAGCAGCCGGAGGGGCGGGGCCAAAAACATTCAGTACTTC
CASSRRGGAKNIQYF